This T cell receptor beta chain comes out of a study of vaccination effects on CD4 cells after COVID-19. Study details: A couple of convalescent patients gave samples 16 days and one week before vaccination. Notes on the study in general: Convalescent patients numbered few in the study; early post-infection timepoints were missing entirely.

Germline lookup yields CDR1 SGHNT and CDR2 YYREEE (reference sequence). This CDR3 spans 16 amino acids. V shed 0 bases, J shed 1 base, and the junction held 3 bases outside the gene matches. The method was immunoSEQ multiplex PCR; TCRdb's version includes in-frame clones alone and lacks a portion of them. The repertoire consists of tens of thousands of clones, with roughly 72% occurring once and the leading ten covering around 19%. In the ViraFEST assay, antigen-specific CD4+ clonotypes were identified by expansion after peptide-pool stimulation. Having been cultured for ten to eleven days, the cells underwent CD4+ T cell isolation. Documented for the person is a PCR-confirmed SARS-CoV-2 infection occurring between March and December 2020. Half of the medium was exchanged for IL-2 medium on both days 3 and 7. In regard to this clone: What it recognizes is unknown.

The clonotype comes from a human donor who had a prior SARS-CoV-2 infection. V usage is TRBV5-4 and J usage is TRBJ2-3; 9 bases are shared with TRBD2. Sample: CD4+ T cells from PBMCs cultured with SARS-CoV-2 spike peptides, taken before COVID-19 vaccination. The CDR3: CASSLVVAGGTDTQYF. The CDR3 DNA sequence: TGTGCCAGCAGCTTGGTGGTAGCGGGGGGCACAGATACGCAGTATTTT.